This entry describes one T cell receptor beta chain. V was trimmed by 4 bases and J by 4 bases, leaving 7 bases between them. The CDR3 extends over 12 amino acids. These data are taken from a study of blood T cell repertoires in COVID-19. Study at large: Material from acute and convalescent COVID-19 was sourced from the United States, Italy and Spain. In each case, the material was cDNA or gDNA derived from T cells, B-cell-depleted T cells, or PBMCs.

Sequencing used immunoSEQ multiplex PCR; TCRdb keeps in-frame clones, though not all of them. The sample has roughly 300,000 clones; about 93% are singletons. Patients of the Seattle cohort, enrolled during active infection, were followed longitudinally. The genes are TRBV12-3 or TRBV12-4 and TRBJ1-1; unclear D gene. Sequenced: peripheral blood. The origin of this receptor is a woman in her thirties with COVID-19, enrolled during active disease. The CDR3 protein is CASSSLFTEAFF. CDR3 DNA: TGTGCCAGCAGTTCCCTTTTCACTGAAGCTTTCTTT.